A selection of T cell receptor beta chains follows, all from one sample in a study of memory CD4+ T cells and cytomegalovirus serostatus. Clones were read by immunoSEQ multiplex PCR, and TCRdb kept only the in-frame ones, dropping some. The sample contains 45,000 to 65,000 clones, approximately 83% of which appear only once. The material sequenced was memory CD4+ T cells from blood. The receptor source for this set is an adult in good health and CMV-seronegative. The CDR3 runs from the conserved cysteine through the conserved F or W. A D gene is named only where the DNA matches it firmly. Some rows mark clone size as missing; the rest say once, few, many or name a class of expanded clone.

TRBJ1-1 | - | TRBV6-1 | - | 10 | CASSEGEAFF | TGTGCCAGCAGTGAAGGAGAAGCTTTCTTT
TRBJ1-2 | - | TRBV6-1 | - | 11 | CASSRDYGYTF | TGTGCCAGCAGTAGGGACTATGGCTACACCTTC
TRBJ2-5 | - | TRBV5-8 | - | 15 | CASSLRLGVQETQYF | TGTGCCAGCAGCTTGCGGCTAGGAGTCCAAGAGACCCAGTACTTC
TRBJ1-5 | TRBD1 | TRBV5-1 | - | 15 | CASSLEGTDNQPQHF | TGCGCCAGCAGCTTGGAGGGGACAGACAATCAGCCCCAGCATTTT
TRBJ1-2 | TRBD1 | TRBV19 | - | 15 | CASSSTGEANYGYTF | TGTGCCAGTAGTTCTACAGGGGAGGCTAACTATGGCTACACCTTC
TRBJ2-5 | - | TRBV12-5 | - | 14 | CASRGRGNQETQYF | TGTGCTAGTCGGGGGCGGGGGAACCAAGAGACCCAGTACTTC
TRBJ1-3 | - | TRBV5-1 | - | 18 | CASSFNLVGTDSGNTIYF | TGCGCCAGCAGCTTTAACCTCGTTGGGACCGACTCTGGAAACACCATATATTTT
TRBJ1-2 | TRBD1 | TRBV7-2 | - | 15 | CASSLMGQGDYGYTF | TGTGCCAGCAGCTTAATGGGACAGGGGGACTATGGCTACACCTTC
TRBJ1-1 | - | TRBV20-1 | - | 11 | CSARPEAEAFF | TGCAGTGCTCGCCCGGAGGCTGAAGCTTTCTTT
TRBJ1-1 | - | TRBV19 | few | 13 | CASSMEDRYEAFF | TGTGCCAGTAGTATGGAGGACAGATATGAAGCTTTCTTT
TRBJ2-7 | - | TRBV5-5 | - | 17 | CASSLAPRGHQAYEQYF | TGTGCCAGCAGCTTGGCCCCCAGGGGACACCAGGCCTACGAGCAGTACTTC
TRBJ1-2 | - | TRBV5-4 | - | 15 | CASSSGTGREYGYTF | TGTGCCAGCAGCTCTGGCACAGGGCGGGAGTATGGCTACACCTTC
TRBJ2-1 | - | TRBV6-5 | few | 14 | CASSYYRTTNEQFF | TGTGCCAGCAGTTACTACCGGACTACCAATGAGCAGTTCTTC
TRBJ2-1 | - | TRBV11-3 | - | 12 | CASSKDSNEQFF | TGTGCCAGCAGCAAGGACAGCAATGAGCAGTTCTTC
TRBJ1-2 | - | TRBV18 | - | 15 | CASSPAGASSYGYTF | TGTGCCAGCTCACCCGCGGGAGCGTCCTCCTATGGCTACACCTTC
TRBJ1-2 | - | TRBV4-1 | - | 17 | CASSQDLRAASNYGYTF | TGCGCCAGCAGCCAAGATCTACGCGCGGCCTCTAACTATGGCTACACCTTC
TRBJ2-7 | - | TRBV19 | - | 13 | CASSIRDSYEQYF | TGTGCCAGTAGTATCAGGGACTCCTACGAGCAGTACTTC
TRBJ2-7 | - | TRBV7-8 | few | 15 | CASSFFRDPTYEQYF | TGTGCCAGCAGCTTCTTCCGGGACCCCACCTACGAGCAGTACTTC
TRBJ1-2 | - | TRBV6-6 | - | 15 | CASRIPGTRPYGYTF | TGTGCCAGCAGGATCCCCGGGACAAGACCCTATGGCTACACCTTC
TRBJ1-4 | - | TRBV7-6 | - | 18 | CASSLVGTTETTNEKLFF | TGTGCCAGCAGCTTAGTCGGGACAACCGAAACAACTAATGAAAAACTGTTTTTT
TRBJ1-5 | - | TRBV4-1 | - | 16 | CASSQEGRQTNQPQHF | TGCGCCAGCAGCCAAGAAGGTAGGCAGACAAATCAGCCCCAGCATTTT
TRBJ2-7 | - | TRBV2 | - | 15 | CASSALGGGSFEQYF | TGTGCCAGCAGTGCCCTAGGGGGGGGCAGTTTTGAGCAGTACTTC
TRBJ1-3 | - | TRBV5-1 | once | 13 | CASSPGSGNTIYF | TGCGCCAGCAGCCCTGGTAGTGGAAACACCATATATTTT
TRBJ1-6 | - | TRBV10-1 | - | 15 | CASTRTVTYNSPLHF | TGCGCCAGCACACGGACGGTCACCTATAATTCACCCCTCCACTTT
TRBJ1-2 | - | TRBV4-2 | few | 15 | CASSQDTDGAYGYTF | TGTGCCAGCAGCCAAGATACAGACGGAGCTTATGGCTACACCTTC
TRBJ2-3 | TRBD1 | TRBV7-9 | - | 15 | CASSLGDSSTDTQYF | TGTGCCAGCAGCTTAGGGGACAGCAGCACAGATACGCAGTATTTT
TRBJ2-5 | TRBD2 | TRBV4-3 | - | 16 | CASSQDPVAGRGAQYF | TGCGCCAGCAGCCAAGACCCGGTCGCGGGGCGGGGGGCCCAGTACTTC
TRBJ2-7 | - | TRBV5-6 | once | 14 | CASSLAGVSYEQYF | TGTGCCAGCAGCTTGGCCGGGGTCTCCTACGAGCAGTACTTC
TRBJ1-3 | - | TRBV5-1 | - | 14 | CASSRGSSGNTIYF | TGCGCCAGCAGCAGGGGGAGCTCTGGAAACACCATATATTTT
TRBJ1-2 | - | TRBV7-9 | - | 13 | CASSLSQGWGYTF | TGTGCCAGCAGCTTAAGTCAGGGATGGGGCTACACCTTC
TRBJ2-1 | - | TRBV7-2 | - | 15 | CASSLRDSSYNEQFF | TGTGCCAGCAGCCTTCGGGACTCTTCCTACAATGAGCAGTTCTTC
TRBJ2-7 | TRBD1 | TRBV19 | few | 16 | CASRTGGAYSSYEQYF | TGTGCCAGTAGGACAGGGGGCGCCTATAGCTCCTACGAGCAGTACTTC
TRBJ1-2 | - | TRBV28 | - | 11 | CASSSQEGYTF | TGTGCCAGCAGTTCACAGGAAGGCTACACCTTC
TRBJ1-1 | - | TRBV2 | few | 15 | CASSREHTMNTEAFF | TGTGCCAGCTCGAGGGAGCATACTATGAACACTGAAGCTTTCTTT
TRBJ1-1 | - | TRBV7-2 | - | 13 | CASSLDRGTEAFF | TGTGCCAGCAGCTTAGATAGGGGCACTGAAGCTTTCTTT
TRBJ1-3 | - | TRBV4-1 | few | 13 | CASSQEKVNTIYF | TGCGCCAGCAGCCAAGAGAAAGTGAACACCATATATTTT
TRBJ1-3 | - | TRBV5-1 | few | 14 | CASSTGIAGNTIYF | TGCGCCAGCAGCACGGGGATAGCTGGAAACACCATATATTTT
TRBJ2-5 | TRBD1 | TRBV5-1 | - | 16 | CASSSQLGTGVETQYF | TGCGCCAGCAGCTCCCAGCTTGGGACAGGGGTAGAGACCCAGTACTTC
TRBJ2-6 | - | TRBV14 | - | 13 | CASSQGGANVLTF | TGTGCCAGCAGCCAAGGTGGGGCCAACGTCCTGACTTTC
TRBJ1-5 | - | TRBV2 | - | 13 | CASSRGTDQPQHF | TGTGCCAGCAGTAGGGGTACTGATCAGCCCCAGCATTTT
TRBJ1-1 | - | TRBV5-1 | once | 17 | CASSLSGGGGLGTEAFF | TGCGCCAGCAGCTTGTCAGGAGGTGGGGGGCTAGGGACTGAAGCTTTCTTT
TRBJ2-1 | - | TRBV4-1 | - | 15 | CASSPSRDLNNEQFF | TGCGCCAGCAGCCCGTCCCGGGACCTAAACAATGAGCAGTTCTTC
TRBJ2-1 | TRBD1 | TRBV7-7 | - | 15 | CASSLGQGNFNEQFF | TGTGCTAGCAGCTTGGGACAGGGTAATTTTAATGAGCAGTTCTTC
TRBJ1-6 | - | TRBV5-6 | - | 13 | CASSLEPGSPLHF | TGTGCCAGCAGCTTGGAGCCCGGGTCACCCCTCCACTTT
TRBJ2-5 | TRBD2 | TRBV5-6 | - | 16 | CASSSVAGGPLGTQYF | TGTGCCAGCAGCTCGGTAGCGGGGGGTCCTCTAGGGACCCAGTACTTC
TRBJ1-1 | - | TRBV19 | - | 12 | CASSMTASRAFF | TGTGCCAGTAGTATGACGGCCAGTCGAGCTTTCTTT
TRBJ1-5 | - | TRBV19 | - | 14 | CASSRQHPNQPQHF | TGTGCCAGTAGCCGCCAACACCCTAATCAGCCCCAGCATTTT